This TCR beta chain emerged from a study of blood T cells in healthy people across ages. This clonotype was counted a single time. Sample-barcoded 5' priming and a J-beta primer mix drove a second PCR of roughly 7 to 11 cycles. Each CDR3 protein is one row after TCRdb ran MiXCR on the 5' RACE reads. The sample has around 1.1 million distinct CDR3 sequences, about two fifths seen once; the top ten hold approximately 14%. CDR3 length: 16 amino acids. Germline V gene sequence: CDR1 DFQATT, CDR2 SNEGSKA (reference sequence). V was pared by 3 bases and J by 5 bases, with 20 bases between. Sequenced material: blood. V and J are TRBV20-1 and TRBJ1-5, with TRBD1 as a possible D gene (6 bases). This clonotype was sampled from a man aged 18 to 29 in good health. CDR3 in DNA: TGCAGTGCTAGTAGGGGTGACAGGATTACTCATCAGCCCCAGCATTTT. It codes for CSASRGDRITHQPQHF.